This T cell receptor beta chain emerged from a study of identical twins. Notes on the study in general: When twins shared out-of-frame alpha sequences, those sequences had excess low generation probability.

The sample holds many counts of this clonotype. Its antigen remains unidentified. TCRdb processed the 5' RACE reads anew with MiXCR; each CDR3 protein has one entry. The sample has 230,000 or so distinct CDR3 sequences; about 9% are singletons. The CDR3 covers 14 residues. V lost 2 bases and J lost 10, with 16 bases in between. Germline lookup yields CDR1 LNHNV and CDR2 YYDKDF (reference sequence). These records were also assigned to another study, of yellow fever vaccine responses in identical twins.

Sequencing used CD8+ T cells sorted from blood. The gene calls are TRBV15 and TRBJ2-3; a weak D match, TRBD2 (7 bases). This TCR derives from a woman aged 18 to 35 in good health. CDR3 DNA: TGTGCCACCAGCAGATCGAAAGGGGAGGGGGCGCAGTATTTT. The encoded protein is CATSRSKGEGAQYF.